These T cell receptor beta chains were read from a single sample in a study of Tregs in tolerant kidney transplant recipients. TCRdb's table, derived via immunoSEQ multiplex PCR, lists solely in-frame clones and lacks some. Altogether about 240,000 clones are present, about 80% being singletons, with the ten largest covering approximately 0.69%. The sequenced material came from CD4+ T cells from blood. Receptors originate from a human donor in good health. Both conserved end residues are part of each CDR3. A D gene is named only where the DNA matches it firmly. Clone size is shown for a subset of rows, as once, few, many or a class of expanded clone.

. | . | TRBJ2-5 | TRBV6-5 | TGTGCCAGCAGTTACTCGAAGGGGTCTATGGAGACCCAGTACTTC | CASSYSKGSMETQYF
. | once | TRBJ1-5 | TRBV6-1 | TGTGCCAGCGGGGGCAGAAATCAGCCCCAGCATTTT | CASGGRNQPQHF
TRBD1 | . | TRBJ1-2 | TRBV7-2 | TGTGCCAGCGGGCTGGGGACAGTCGGCTACACCTTC | CASGLGTVGYTF
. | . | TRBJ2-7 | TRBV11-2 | TGTGCCAGCAGCTTAAACAGATACTACGAGCAGTACTTC | CASSLNRYYEQYF
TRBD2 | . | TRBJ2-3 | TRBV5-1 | TGCGCCAGCAGCCTAGGACCAACTAGCGGGAGGGTCAAGACAGATACGCAGTATTTT | CASSLGPTSGRVKTDTQYF
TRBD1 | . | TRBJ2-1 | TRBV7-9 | TGTGCCAGCAGTTCCCGGGACAGGGCGTCGAATGAGCAGTTCTTC | CASSSRDRASNEQFF
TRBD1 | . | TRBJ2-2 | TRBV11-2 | TGTGCCAGCAAACGACAGGGGGCCCGCACGGGGGAGCTGTTTTTT | CASKRQGARTGELFF
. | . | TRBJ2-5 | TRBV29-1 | TGCAGCGTTGCCACAGGGTTGCAAGAGACCCAGTACTTC | CSVATGLQETQYF
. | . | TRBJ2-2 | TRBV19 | TGTGCCAGTATGAGGGGCACGAACACCGGGGAGCTGTTTTTT | CASMRGTNTGELFF
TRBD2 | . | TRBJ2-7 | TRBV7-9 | TGTGCCAGCAGCTTAGAAGCGGCGGGGGGCTCCTACGAGCAGTACTTC | CASSLEAAGGSYEQYF
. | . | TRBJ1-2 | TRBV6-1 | TGTGCCAGCACCGATGATGACAGATATGGCTACACCTTC | CASTDDDRYGYTF
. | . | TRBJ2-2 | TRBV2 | TGTGCCAGCCGGAGGAGGGATGGCACCGGGGAGCTGTTTTTT | CASRRRDGTGELFF
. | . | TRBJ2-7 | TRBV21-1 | TGTGCCAGCAGCAAGGGTGTCGAGACGGAGACCTACGAGCAGTACTTC | CASSKGVETETYEQYF
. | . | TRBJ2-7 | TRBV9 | TGTGCCAGCAGCGTAGGGTCGGGAGTCGGCTCCTACGAGCAGTACTTC | CASSVGSGVGSYEQYF
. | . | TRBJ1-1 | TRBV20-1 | TGCAGTGCTAAACTCCCCTCGGGGGCTTTCTTT | CSAKLPSGAFF
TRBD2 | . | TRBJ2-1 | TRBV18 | TGTGCCAGCTCACCACCCTCTAGCGGGGGCGGGGAGCAGTTCTTC | CASSPPSSGGGEQFF
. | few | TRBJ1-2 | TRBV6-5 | TGTGCCAGCAGTTACTCGAACCAGGCCCCCAACTATGGCTACACCTTC | CASSYSNQAPNYGYTF
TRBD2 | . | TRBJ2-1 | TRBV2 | TGTGCCAGCGGAGACAGACTAGCGGGATACAATGAGCAGTTCTTC | CASGDRLAGYNEQFF
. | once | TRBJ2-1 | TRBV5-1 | TGCGCCAGCAGACGGGTTCACAATGAGCAGTTCTTC | CASRRVHNEQFF
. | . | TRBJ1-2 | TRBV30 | TGTGCCTGGAGTGTACGCCTAAGGGGCTACACCTTC | CAWSVRLRGYTF
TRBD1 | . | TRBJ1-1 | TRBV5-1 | TGCGCCAGCAGCTTGCCCGGGACAGGGAACACTGAAGCTTTCTTT | CASSLPGTGNTEAFF
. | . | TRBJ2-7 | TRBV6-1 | TGTGCCAGCAGGGAAAGGACATACGGGCACGAGCAGTACTTC | CASRERTYGHEQYF
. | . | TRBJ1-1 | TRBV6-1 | TGTGCCAGCAGTGACGGGGGTCGTAACACTGAAGCTTTCTTT | CASSDGGRNTEAFF
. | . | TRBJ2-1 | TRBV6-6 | TGTGCCAGCACCCCCAGAGCGCCCCTGGGTGAGCAGTTCTTC | CASTPRAPLGEQFF